One and the same sample provided the 20 T cell receptor beta chains below, sequenced in a study of shared clonotypes between healthy human individuals. Repertoires were generated with immunoSEQ multiplex PCR, while TCRdb's copy carries only in-frame clones and drops some. The data hold around 2,000,000 clones, with approximately 95% observed a single time. The specimen sequenced was naive CD4+ T cells sorted from blood. As to subset: CD45RA+ positively selected. The source of these receptors is a man in his late teens or twenties in good health.

About this clone itself: Other nucleotide sequences in the sample specify the same CDR3. The rearrangement uses TRBV18 and TRBJ2-7, with unresolved D. The CDR3 has 15 residues. From germline, CDR1 is KGHSH and CDR2 LQKENI. V lost 0 bases, J lost 0 bases, and 9 bases lay in between. In DNA, the CDR3 is TGTGCCAGCTCACCACCGTCCCGGTCCTCCTACGAGCAGTACTTC. Protein sequence: CASSPPSRSSYEQYF. The variable domain in full, with the rest retrieved from reference TRBV18 and TRBJ2-7, is NAGVMQNPRHLVRRRGQEARLRCSPMKGHSHVYWYRQLPEEGLKFMVYLQKENIIDESGMPKERFSAEFPKEGPSILRIQQVVRGDSAAYFCASSPPSRSSYEQYFGPGTRLTVT.

The chain carries TRBV6-6 and TRBJ1-6; TRBD1 agrees at 9 bases. With V trimmed by 4 bases and J by 2 bases, 3 bases remained unmatched. The V gene's germline CDR1 is MNHNY and CDR2 SVGAGI (reference sequence). This CDR3 spans 16 amino acids. CDR3 amino acids: CASSSDRGAYNSPLHF. The CDR3 DNA reads TGTGCCAGCAGTTCCGACAGGGGGGCCTATAATTCACCCCTCCACTTT.

The rearrangement uses TRBV7-3 and TRBJ2-4; 7 nucleotides line up with TRBD1. Germline lookup yields CDR1 SGHTA and CDR2 FQGTGA. V gave up 4 bases and J gave up 4 bases; unmatched junction bases: 7. This CDR3 is built from 15 residues. CDR3 in amino acids: CASSSGTDFKNIQYF. The CDR3 nucleotides are TGTGCCAGCAGCTCAGGGACAGACTTTAAAAACATTCAGTACTTC.

The chain has TRBV6-1 and TRBJ2-7; 10 bases agree with TRBD2. Germline V gene lookup returns CDR1 MNHNS and CDR2 SASEGT. V was pared by 5 bases and J by 1 base, with 2 bases of the junction left unmatched. This CDR3 comprises 14 residues. Written as DNA, the CDR3 is TGTGCCAGCAGTTTGACTAGCGGGTCCTACGAGCAGTACTTC. Translation gives CASSLTSGSYEQYF.

The chain is built from TRBV5-1 and TRBJ2-7; D may correspond to TRBD1 or TRBD2 (5 bases each). There are 17 residues in the CDR3. CDR1 and CDR2 from the germline V gene are SGHRS and YFSETQ. The V end was cut by 0 bases, the J end by 7 bases, with 23 bases between. CDR3 in DNA: TGCGCCAGCAGCTTGGCCACGTCAGAGGGGCGCCCCTCGGAGCAGTACTTC. This translates into CASSLATSEGRPSEQYF. Together with reference TRBV5-1 and TRBJ2-7, the CDR3 gives the full variable domain: KAGVTQTPRYLIKTRGQQVTLSCSPISGHRSVSWYQQTPGQGLQFLFEYFSETQRNKGNFPGRFSGRQFSNSRSEMNVSTLELGDSALYLCASSLATSEGRPSEQYFGPGTRLTVT.

The rearrangement links TRBV30 to TRBJ1-1; possible D gene TRBD1, 5 bases. In germline, CDR1 is GTSNPN, CDR2 SVGIG (reference sequence). Trimming left V 0 bases short and J 1 base short, with 9 bases between. The CDR3 loop spans 14 amino acids. CDR3 nucleotides: TGTGCCTGGAGTGTAAGGACATCGAACACTGAAGCTTTCTTT. Its translation: CAWSVRTSNTEAFF.

This clone was recorded only once. V is TRBV5-1 and J is TRBJ2-1; possibly TRBD2 for D (6 bases). The CDR3 sequence is 16 residues long. With 0 bases removed from V and 4 bases from J, the gap between germline ends came to 14 bases. Germline CDR1 SGHRS, CDR2 YFSETQ. CDR3 nucleotide sequence: TGCGCCAGCAGCTTGGAGGGCGGGATAGAGTACAATGAGCAGTTCTTC. Translating it yields CASSLEGGIEYNEQFF.

J is TRBJ1-6 and V is TRBV6-1; no firm D call. There are 17 residues in the CDR3. In germline, CDR1 is MNHNS, CDR2 SASEGT. Trimming left V 2 bases short and J 3 bases short, with 14 bases between. In DNA form, the CDR3 reads TGTGCCAGCAGTGAATCGTCGGTGAGGGTCTATAATTCACCCCTCCACTTT. It is translated as CASSESSVRVYNSPLHF.

This sequence joins TRBV6-5 and TRBJ1-4; possible D gene TRBD1, 5 bases. Trimming took off 2 bases at V and 12 bases at J, with 13 bases between the two ends. CDR1 is MNHEY and CDR2 is SVGAGI in the germline V gene. CDR3 length: 13 amino acids. The CDR3 DNA follows: TGTGCCAGCAGTTACGGGCAGGGCCGGCAACTGTTTTTT. Translation gives CASSYGQGRQLFF.

This chain connects TRBV6-5 to TRBJ2-5; 7 nucleotides line up with TRBD2. CDR1 is MNHEY and CDR2 is SVGAGI in the germline V gene. The V segment lost 7 bases and the J segment 5 bases; nucleotides outside the gene matches: 7. The CDR3 runs to 13 residues. The chain's CDR3 is CASTKPGGETQYF. CDR3 nucleotide sequence: TGTGCCAGCACCAAACCGGGGGGTGAGACCCAGTACTTC.

The chain joins TRBV5-8 to TRBJ2-6; D tentatively reads TRBD1 or TRBD2 (5 bases each). The CDR3 is 18 amino acids. V was trimmed by 0 bases and J by 0 bases, leaving 13 bases between them. The germline gives CDR1 SGHTS, CDR2 YDEGEE. The CDR3, as DNA: TGTGCCAGCAGCTTGGGCGTAGGGACGAGCTCTGGGGCCAACGTCCTGACTTTC. This encodes CASSLGVGTSSGANVLTF.

J is TRBJ1-5 and V is TRBV10-2; D is unclear. Germline CDR1 is WSHSY and CDR2 is SAAADI. This CDR3 is built from 12 residues. V dropped 5 bases and J dropped 5 bases, with 7 bases sitting between them. The CDR3 loop is CASSSTDQPQHF. The CDR3 DNA follows: TGCGCCAGCAGTTCCACTGATCAGCCCCAGCATTTT.

The rearrangement joins TRBV28 to TRBJ1-6; 10 nucleotides align to TRBD1. This CDR3 region has 15 residues. CDR1 is MDHEN and CDR2 is SYDVKM in the germline V gene. The junction had 6 bases not matched to a gene; V was cut back by 6 bases and J by 7 bases. CDR3 amino acids: CASRDGTGVNSPLHF. The CDR3, as DNA: TGTGCCAGCAGGGATGGGACAGGGGTCAATTCACCCCTCCACTTT.

The chain links TRBV19 to TRBJ1-1; no clear D gene. The CDR3 contains 13 residues. V dropped 2 bases and J dropped 5 bases, with 9 bases sitting between them. CDR1 is LNHDA, CDR2 SQIVND, per germline (reference sequence). The CDR3 reads CASSIMSETEAFF. The CDR3 bases are TGTGCCAGTAGTATAATGTCGGAGACTGAAGCTTTCTTT.

The chain recombines TRBV5-1 with TRBJ2-5; 7 bases are shared with TRBD1. J was trimmed by 5 bases and V by 3 bases; bases with no gene match: 10. The CDR3 covers 15 residues. Germline assignment: CDR1 SGHRS and CDR2 YFSETQ. As DNA, the CDR3 is TGCGCCAGCAGCTCTACAGGGGTTGCAGGTGAGACCCAGTACTTC. Protein product: CASSSTGVAGETQYF. Full variable domain (missing parts from reference TRBV5-1 and TRBJ2-5): KAGVTQTPRYLIKTRGQQVTLSCSPISGHRSVSWYQQTPGQGLQFLFEYFSETQRNKGNFPGRFSGRQFSNSRSEMNVSTLELGDSALYLCASSSTGVAGETQYFGPGTRLLVL.

This clone was detected only once. Other nucleotide sequences in the sample specify the same CDR3. This chain joins TRBV10-3 and TRBJ1-1; no definite D call. The V end was cut by 6 bases, the J end by 4 bases, with 9 bases between. This CDR3 spans 12 amino acids. The germline V gene has CDR1 ENHRY and CDR2 SYGVKD. The CDR3 DNA reads as TGTGCCATCAGCGAAGGGTTCACTGAAGCTTTCTTT. Translated: CAISEGFTEAFF.

This chain connects TRBV18 to TRBJ1-2, with D maybe TRBD1 (5 bases). Trimming removed 2 bases from V and 3 bases from J, with 28 bases in between. Germline CDR1 KGHSH, CDR2 LQKENI. There are 20 residues in the CDR3. For the CDR3, the DNA is TGTGCCAGCTCACCATTGGGCGCGCGGACAAACTATAGCCCGGACTATGGCTACACCTTC. Its translation: CASSPLGARTNYSPDYGYTF.

The chain has TRBV15 and TRBJ1-1; D possibly corresponds to TRBD1 (6 bases). The V gene's germline CDR1 is LNHNV and CDR2 YYDKDF (reference sequence). The V and J ends lost 1 base and 12 bases respectively, with 15 bases between them. The CDR3 spans 13 residues. The CDR3 sequence is CATSRGPGQGSFF. CDR3 nucleotide sequence: TGTGCCACCAGCAGAGGACCGGGGCAGGGGTCTTTCTTT.

The J gene is TRBJ2-3, the V gene TRBV5-1; 12 bases are shared with TRBD2. Trimming took 6 bases from V and 4 from J; bases not matched to a gene: 6. Germline CDR1 is SGHRS and CDR2 is YFSETQ. This CDR3 is built from 15 residues. CDR3 sequence (DNA): TGCGCCAGCAAACCGACTAGCGGGAGCGCAGATACGCAGTATTTT. Amino acid sequence: CASKPTSGSADTQYF. Supplemented by reference TRBV5-1 and TRBJ2-3, the full variable domain reads KAGVTQTPRYLIKTRGQQVTLSCSPISGHRSVSWYQQTPGQGLQFLFEYFSETQRNKGNFPGRFSGRQFSNSRSEMNVSTLELGDSALYLCASKPTSGSADTQYFGPGTRLTVL.

This sequence joins TRBV7-2 and TRBJ2-1, with 11 bases fitting TRBD2. This CDR3 spans 16 amino acids. The germline gives CDR1 SGHTA, CDR2 FQGNSA. V lost 5 bases to trimming and J lost 0 bases; unmatched junction nucleotides: 3. CDR3 in amino acids: CASSVGLAGSYNEQFF. The CDR3 DNA follows: TGTGCCAGCAGCGTAGGACTAGCGGGCTCCTACAATGAGCAGTTCTTC.